This TCR beta chain was retrieved from a study of blood T cell repertoires in COVID-19. Study-wide background: Material from acute and convalescent COVID-19 was sourced from the United States, Italy and Spain. T cells, B-cell-depleted T cells, or PBMCs provided the cDNA or gDNA that served as material.

Germline CDR1 and CDR2: LGHNA and YNFKEQ. Trimming took off 0 bases at V and 8 bases at J, with 13 bases between the two ends. This CDR3 has 15 residues. TCRdb's table, derived via immunoSEQ multiplex PCR, lists solely in-frame clones and lacks some. The sample lists around 170,000 clones; about 86% were seen once. Sequences were obtained from peripheral blood. This clonotype was obtained from a man between 50 and 59 years old with active or convalescent COVID-19. The genes are TRBV4-2 and TRBJ1-4; D is unclear. CDR3 bases: TGTGCCAGCAGCCAAGATCGGCGGGCTTGGGAAAAACTGTTTTTT. This encodes CASSQDRRAWEKLFF.